This T cell receptor (beta chain) comes out of a study of immune heterogeneity within non-small cell lung tumors. The overall study: Among the tumors, a few were squamous cell carcinomas, under twelve were non-squamous carcinomas and 1 was not otherwise specified.

Concerning this clonotype itself: The antigen remains unidentified. This sequence may be a read error, since a much larger clone differs from it by one base.

Points from the study as a whole: Alongside site-unique high-frequency clones, identical dominant CDR3 beta clonotypes recurred across tumor sites within a patient. High-frequency T-cell receptor beta clonotypes were largely distinct between individual patients.

Multiplex PCR was performed with 32 V and 13 J primers, and it amplified TCR beta CDR3. TCRdb reanalysed the multiplex PCR reads using MiXCR and keeps one entry per CDR3 protein. This table has about 10,000 distinct CDR3 sequences, less than 30% appearing once. Germline V gene lookup returns CDR1 DFQATT and CDR2 SNEGSKA (reference sequence). This CDR3 comprises 13 residues. Trimming shortened V by 4 bases and J by 5 bases, and 9 bases separated the two germline ends. Bulk tumor genomic DNA (600 ng per sample) served as template. Collection of several biopsies per primary tumor, spaced far apart, took place during surgery. Patients went through curative surgery, and their non-small cell lung cancer was untreated and newly diagnosed.

Sequenced: lung tumor tissue. This chain joins TRBV20-1 and TRBJ2-6; perhaps TRBD2 as D (5 bases). This clonotype was sampled from a woman between 45 and 65 years old with non-small cell lung cancer. The CDR3 region has the DNA TGCAGTGCTATAAGGGAGAGGGCCAACGTCCTGACTTTC. Amino acid sequence: CSAIRERANVLTF.